Below are 19 T cell receptor beta chains sequenced from a single sample in a study of IL-17A CD8 T cells in psoriatic arthritis synovium. Here immunoSEQ multiplex PCR was the method, and the copy in TCRdb shows in-frame clones only, minus some. The table has about 2,200 clones, 72% seen once. After approximately 1.6 hours of PMA and ionomycin stimulation, cells were labeled by IL-17A and IFNgamma secretion assays. The synovial fluid came from psoriatic arthritis joints with active inflammation. The specimen was IFN-gamma+ CD8+ T cells from synovial fluid. Subset reported: IL-17A-IFNgamma+ memory CD8+ (Tc1) cells. Source of these receptors: a human donor with psoriatic arthritis.

The gene calls are TRBV4-2 and TRBJ2-1; D uncertain. Per the germline V gene, CDR1 is LGHNA and CDR2 is YNFKEQ. Trimming cost V 0 bases and J 11 bases, with 14 bases left between them. The CDR3 totals 14 residues. The CDR3 sequence is CASSQDGDLFQQFF. CDR3 nucleotides: TGTGCCAGCAGCCAAGATGGCGACTTGTTCCAGCAGTTCTTC.

V gene TRBV29-1 combines with J gene TRBJ2-1; D may match TRBD1 or TRBD2 (5 bases each). The germline V gene has CDR1 SQVTM and CDR2 ANQGSEA. V dropped 7 bases and J dropped 4 bases, with 20 bases sitting between them. This CDR3 region has 15 residues. CDR3 DNA: TGCAGCGCGGATGGGATCGGGACGAATTACAATGAGCAGTTCTTC. Its translation: CSADGIGTNYNEQFF.

CDR3 in amino acids: CASRASPDTQYF. The DNA of the CDR3 is TGTGCCAGCAGGGCTAGCCCAGATACGCAGTATTTT. J is TRBJ2-3 and V is TRBV13; TRBD2 is a possible D gene (5 bases). The CDR3 has 12 amino acids. Trimming shortened V by 6 bases and J by 4 bases, and 8 bases separated the two germline ends. Germline V CDR1 and CDR2: PRHDT, FYEKMQ (reference sequence).

This clone has just a few counts. The V call is TRBV6-1, the J call TRBJ2-3, with D perhaps TRBD1 (5 bases). The germline gives CDR1 MNHNS, CDR2 SASEGT. V was clipped by 6 bases and J by 2 bases, with 12 bases between them. The CDR3 length is 14 residues. CDR3 in amino acids: CASRGPRDTDTQYF. The CDR3 DNA follows: TGTGCCAGCAGGGGGCCCAGAGACACAGATACGCAGTATTTT.

The chain combines TRBV7-2 with TRBJ2-7; no firm D call. This CDR3 has 13 amino acids. CDR1 and CDR2 (germline): SGHTA, FQGNSA. V shed 4 bases and J shed 0 bases, with 7 bases lying between them. This chain's CDR3 is CASSSYYSYEQYV. DNA for the CDR3: TGTGCCAGCAGCTCTTACTACTCCTACGAGCAGTACGTC.

The chain employs TRBV6-1 and TRBJ2-3; maybe TRBD2 (5 bases). Germline-derived CDR1 and CDR2 are MNHNS and SASEGT. This CDR3 is 16 amino acids long. The V end was cut by 3 bases, the J end by 2 bases, with 15 bases between. The CDR3, as DNA: TGTGCCAGCAGTGATAGTGGCGGAGGCGCCACAGATACGCAGTATTTT. Its translation is CASSDSGGGATDTQYF.

V gene TRBV27 combines with J gene TRBJ2-1, with D perhaps matching TRBD2 (6 bases). This CDR3 spans 14 amino acids. Trimming removed 8 bases at V and 7 bases at J, with 18 bases between. The germline V gene has CDR1 MNHEY and CDR2 SMNVEV (reference sequence). CDR3 amino acids: CASEGLPGSNEQFF. CDR3 bases: TGTGCCAGCGAGGGACTGCCAGGGTCGAATGAGCAGTTCTTC.

This chain joins TRBV4-1 and TRBJ2-7, with TRBD2 matching over 7 bases. Germline CDR1 reads MGHRA; CDR2 reads YSYEKL. The CDR3 loop spans 15 amino acids. The J segment lost 6 bases and the V segment lost 1 base, leaving 9 bases of the junction unmatched. The CDR3 DNA reads as TGCGCCAGCAGCCAAGGGTCTAGCGGATCCATCGAGCAGTACTTC. Translating gives CASSQGSSGSIEQYF.

This clone appeared a few times. This rearrangement joins TRBV6-1 to TRBJ2-3, with 10 bases that match TRBD2. The CDR3 runs 15 residues. Looked up from germline, CDR1 is MNHNS and CDR2 is SASEGT. V was clipped by 2 bases and J by 4 bases; unmatched bases: 3. As DNA, the CDR3 is TGTGCCAGCAGTGAAAAGCGGGGGGGGGCAGATACGCAGTATTTT. This gives the protein CASSEKRGGADTQYF.

The rearrangement uses TRBV19 and TRBJ2-5, with 7 bases matching TRBD1. CDR3 size: 13 residues. Germline loops: CDR1 LNHDA, CDR2 SQIVND (reference sequence). The V segment lost 4 bases and the J segment 5 bases; nucleotides outside the gene matches: 4. CDR3 residues: CASSKTGYETQYF. The CDR3 DNA reads as TGTGCCAGTAGTAAGACAGGGTACGAGACCCAGTACTTC.

This clone was counted once. This rearrangement joins TRBV7-6 to TRBJ1-4; D unclear. Per germline, CDR1 SGHVS and CDR2 FNYEAQ. Trimming took 3 bases from V and 5 from J, leaving 7 bases between them. This CDR3 spans 13 amino acids. CDR3 sequence reads: CASSLAANEKLFF. DNA of the CDR3: TGTGCCAGCAGCTTGGCGGCAAATGAAAAACTGTTTTTT.

This clone was recorded once. V gene TRBV11-2 combines with J gene TRBJ2-5; D remains ambiguous. V lost 1 base, J lost 4 bases, and 10 bases lay in between. The CDR3 is made up of 14 amino acids. CDR1 and CDR2 from the germline V gene are SGHAT and FQNNGV. CDR3 sequence reads: CASSLVPTRETQYF. CDR3 nucleotides: TGTGCCAGCAGCTTAGTTCCCACCCGAGAGACCCAGTACTTC.

The chain employs TRBV7-2 and TRBJ2-7, with TRBD2 identical over 11 bases. V lost 5 bases to trimming and J lost 4 bases; unmatched junction nucleotides: 16. This CDR3 is 18 amino acids long. CDR1 is SGHTA, CDR2 FQGNSA, per germline. The CDR3 nucleotides read TGTGCCAGCAGCGCGACGCCCCTACTAGCGGGAGTATCGTACGAGCAGTACGTC. This gives the protein CASSATPLLAGVSYEQYV.

This clone occurred a few times. This rearrangement joins TRBV6-9 to TRBJ2-1; 8 positions match TRBD2. V shed 4 bases, J shed 7 bases, and the junction held 3 bases outside the gene matches. Germline lookup yields CDR1 MNHGY and CDR2 SVAAGI. The CDR3 is 13 residues long. The CDR3 reads CASSSGGLNEQFF. The CDR3 region has the DNA TGTGCCAGCAGTTCGGGAGGGTTGAATGAGCAGTTCTTC.

This clone was seen only once. The chain uses TRBV5-6 and TRBJ2-7; 7 nucleotides line up with TRBD2. The CDR3 consists of 14 residues. V dropped 4 bases and J dropped 5; count of bases not matched to a gene: 9. Germline CDR1 reads SGHDT; CDR2 reads YYEEEE. The CDR3 bases are TGTGCCAGCAGCATAGTTTCCGGGAGGCACGAGCAGTACTTC. Its translation is CASSIVSGRHEQYF.

This rearrangement joins TRBV9 to TRBJ2-7; possible D gene TRBD1, 6 bases. Germline values: CDR1 SGDLS, CDR2 YYNGEE. The V end was cut by 0 bases, the J end by 4 bases, with 11 bases between. There are 14 residues in the CDR3. The CDR3 DNA is TGTGCCAGCAGCGTAGATGGCAGGGGATACGAGCAGTACTTC. Translated: CASSVDGRGYEQYF.

This clone was counted a few times. The rearrangement joins TRBV7-9 to TRBJ2-5, with 7 bases aligning to TRBD1. Losses at the gene ends were 6 bases for V and 3 bases for J; bases not matched to a gene: 7. Germline CDR1 and CDR2: SEHNR and FQNEAQ (reference sequence). The CDR3 loop spans 14 amino acids. CDR3: CASRLTGVEETQYF. The CDR3 nucleotides are TGTGCCAGCAGACTCACAGGGGTGGAAGAGACCCAGTACTTC.

The gene calls are TRBV5-1 and TRBJ2-1; D is uncertain. CDR1 and CDR2 from the germline V gene are SGHRS and YFSETQ. CDR3 length: 16 residues. V was cut by 1 base and J by 5 bases, with 16 bases left in between. CDR3 loop: CASSLLVAGPNNEQFF. CDR3 bases: TGCGCCAGCAGCTTGCTGGTAGCAGGCCCCAACAATGAGCAGTTCTTC.

In this sample, this clone turned up a few times. The CDR3 sequence: CASSPPLAYEQYF. Here the CDR3 DNA reads TGTGCCAGCAGCCCTCCGCTTGCCTACGAGCAGTACTTC. J is TRBJ2-7 and V is TRBV7-9; D is unclear. CDR3 size: 13 residues. Germline V gene lookup returns CDR1 SEHNR and CDR2 FQNEAQ (reference sequence). V lost 5 bases and J lost 2, with 10 bases in between.